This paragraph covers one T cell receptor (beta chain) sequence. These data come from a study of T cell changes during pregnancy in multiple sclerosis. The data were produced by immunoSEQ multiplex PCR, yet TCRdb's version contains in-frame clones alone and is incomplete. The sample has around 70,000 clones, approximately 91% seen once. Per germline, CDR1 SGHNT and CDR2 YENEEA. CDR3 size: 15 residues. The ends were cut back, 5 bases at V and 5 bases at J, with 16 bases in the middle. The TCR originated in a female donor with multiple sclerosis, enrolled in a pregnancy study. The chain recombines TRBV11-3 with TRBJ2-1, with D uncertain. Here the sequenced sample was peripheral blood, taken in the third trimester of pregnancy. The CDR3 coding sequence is TGTGCCAGCAGCCCCCAACTCGGCGGCCACAATGAGCAGTTCTTC. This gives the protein CASSPQLGGHNEQFF.